The clone carrying this T cell receptor beta chain has just a few counts. Its antigen is unknown. The PCR contained 60 Vbeta and 13 Jbeta primers. The repertoire was sequenced with immunoSEQ multiplex PCR; TCRdb's copy has only in-frame clones and lacks some. The table shows about 160,000 clones, with about two thirds occurring only once. The entry originates in a study of cytomegalovirus exposure and HLA in healthy donors. At the level of the study: Among roughly 180 million T cells, an earlier analysis found about 110 million unique TCR beta sequences. Findings of the study overall: TCR beta V segments were, for the most part, productive about 87% or about 30% of the time in an earlier analysis. Within the data, a cluster of highly shared sequence variants was likely a sequencing artifact.

V lost 6 bases and J lost 1, with 10 bases in between. The germline V gene has CDR1 SGHTA and CDR2 FQGNSA. The CDR3 is 13 amino acids. The sample consisted of PBMCs. The chain joins TRBV7-2 to TRBJ2-7; D is ambiguous. The TCR originated in a woman in her twenties or thirties in good health and CMV-seronegative. This CDR3 is CASRRGFSYEQYF. The DNA of the CDR3 is TGTGCCAGCAGACGAGGTTTTTCCTACGAGCAGTACTTC. Combining the CDR3 with reference TRBV7-2 and TRBJ2-7 gives the whole variable domain GAGVSQSPSNKVTEKGKDVELRCDPISGHTALYWYRQSLGQGLEFLIYFQGNSAPDKSGLPSDRFSAERTGGSVSTLTIQRTQQEDSAVYLCASRRGFSYEQYFGPGTRLTVT.